The text below deals with one T cell receptor (beta chain). With 3 bases removed from V and 10 bases from J, the gap between germline ends came to 10 bases. The CDR3 covers 12 residues. The data were taken from a study of blood T cell repertoires in COVID-19. Overall study: Acute and convalescent COVID-19 samples came from the United States, Italy and Spain.

In the original workflow: For nucleated cells, counts were estimated from reference gene primer amplification. Here immunoSEQ multiplex PCR was the method, and the copy in TCRdb shows in-frame clones only, minus some. The D gene and trimming were derived from the DNA, and the V and J assignments and clone size from that table. The sample includes about 87,000 clones, about 71% of them seen just once. The TCR was taken from a woman between 50 and 59 years old with acute or convalescent COVID-19. The chain recombines TRBV12-3 or TRBV12-4 with TRBJ2-1; unclear D gene. Sequences were obtained from peripheral blood. The DNA for the CDR3 is TGTGCCAGCAGTTTTGCGAGAGGAGAGCAGTTCTTC. Translated: CASSFARGEQFF.